These T cell receptor beta chains were read from a single sample in a study of T cell responses to AZD1222 COVID-19 vaccine. Libraries were prepared by immunoSEQ multiplex PCR; TCRdb keeps only in-frame clonotypes and omits some of them. The sample shows about 81,000 clones, 70% to 90% of them seen only once. Sequenced here: peripheral blood, sampled 28 days after the second AZD1222 dose. Source of these receptors: an adult who received the AZD1222 COVID-19 vaccine. Both conserved end residues are part of each CDR3. Clone size is stated in some rows and not others, as once, few, many or a class when expanded.

J	V	size	CDR3
TRBJ2-7	TRBV28	.	CASSRAGGASYEQYF
TRBJ2-2	TRBV11-3	.	CASSTSAGNGGELFF
TRBJ2-3	TRBV5-1	.	CASKRPRGADTQYF
TRBJ1-2	TRBV19	.	CASTRTGSGYGYTF
TRBJ2-1	TRBV9	.	CASSYRPQGNEQFF
TRBJ1-3	TRBV7-2	few	CASRDRAGNTIYF
TRBJ1-1	TRBV27	.	CASSLYGIGMNTEAFF
TRBJ1-2	TRBV5-1	.	CASSLVGTEYGYTF
TRBJ2-1	TRBV19	.	CASSIRVTGEQFF
TRBJ2-7	TRBV10-3	.	CAISELAPSYEQYF
TRBJ1-2	TRBV7-9	.	CASSLDSARTYGYTF
TRBJ2-7	TRBV21-1	.	CASSKVDSLALWDSYEQYF
TRBJ2-3	TRBV5-1	.	CASSLSPGQGTDTQYF
TRBJ2-7	TRBV20-1	.	CSAPQGYEQYF
TRBJ2-7	TRBV11-3	once	CASSLGLAPYEQYF
TRBJ1-4	TRBV18	.	CASSQLPDGINEKLFF
TRBJ1-2	TRBV7-9	.	CASSRTGSRDNGYTF
TRBJ1-2	TRBV9	.	CASSLEHRSWNYGYTF
TRBJ2-1	TRBV7-3	once	CASSPGLAGGPEQFF
TRBJ1-1	TRBV7-3	.	CASSSGPGRMNTEAFF
TRBJ2-7	TRBV6-1	.	CASSVGWGQGSYEQYF
TRBJ2-5	TRBV30	.	CAWSVSGTETQYF
TRBJ2-1	TRBV9	.	CASSVVLAGGDEQFF
TRBJ2-7	TRBV6-5	few	CASSSSPSREQYF
TRBJ2-7	TRBV28	.	CASSFRPYEQYF
TRBJ1-1	TRBV7-9	.	CASSLRSSEAFF
TRBJ2-7	TRBV20-1	.	CSAGRTYEQYF
TRBJ2-1	TRBV7-2	.	CASSLFVTGEDLKDNEQFF
TRBJ1-2	TRBV7-2	.	CASSEGTGGAVDYGYTF
TRBJ1-4	TRBV10-3	.	CAISDFGVPTNEKLFF
TRBJ2-1	TRBV10-3	.	CATLPRGGGSGVSYNEQFF
TRBJ2-2	TRBV5-1	.	CASSAGQGRTGELFF
TRBJ1-1	TRBV9	.	CASSVVGGLGTEAFF
TRBJ2-3	TRBV5-5	.	CASSLDSSVRTDTQYF
TRBJ2-3	TRBV7-9	.	CASHPHGTDTQYF
TRBJ1-1	TRBV10-3	.	CASQGNTEAFF
TRBJ1-4	TRBV10-1	few	CASSEQGNEKLFF
TRBJ2-1	TRBV4-3	.	CASSRKTTATGSYNEQFF
TRBJ1-1	TRBV6-5	once	CASSRGTGNTEAFF
TRBJ2-3	TRBV19	.	CASSGAGDTQYF
TRBJ2-1	TRBV7-2	.	CASSLMVGGANEQFF
TRBJ2-7	TRBV15	.	CATSRDRQRSYEQYF
TRBJ1-5	TRBV19	.	CASSISPRTGGNQPQHF
TRBJ2-2	TRBV19	few	CASHRDGSGTGELFF